Listed below are T cell receptor beta chains from one sample, sequenced in a study of PD-1 blockade in classical Hodgkin lymphoma. Clones were read by immunoSEQ multiplex PCR, and TCRdb kept only the in-frame ones, dropping some. The sample lists under 95,000 clones, around 90% occurring once. The specimen was peripheral blood mononuclear cells (PBMCs), collected before the second cycle of nivolumab. The receptors were gathered from a human donor with classical Hodgkin lymphoma. The CDR3 runs from the conserved cysteine through the conserved F or W. The D gene is left open where the match is weak. Not all rows give a size; the values are once, few, many and, for expanded clones, a class.

v_call	j_call	d_call	clone_size	cdr3_nt	cdr3_aa
TRBV28	TRBJ2-7	NA	NA	TGTGCCAGCGCGAGGTGGGTAGGGGGTTACGAGCAGTACTTC	CASARWVGGYEQYF
TRBV4-1	TRBJ1-4	NA	NA	TGCGCCAGTCGAAACCAGGGAAATGAAAAACTGTTTTTT	CASRNQGNEKLFF
TRBV6-6	TRBJ2-1	NA	few	TGTGCCAGCAGTTTTCCCTACAATGAGCAGTTCTTC	CASSFPYNEQFF
TRBV5-1	TRBJ2-2	TRBD2	NA	TGCGCCAGCGGGTTGAAGGCGGGAGGTCCCGGGGAGCTGTTTTTT	CASGLKAGGPGELFF
TRBV6-5	TRBJ2-7	NA	NA	TGTGCCAGCAGTTACGCAGTCTCCTACGAGCAGTACTTC	CASSYAVSYEQYF
TRBV30	TRBJ1-4	NA	once	TGTGCCTGGAGCATCGGAGAGGGTGAACTGTTTTTT	CAWSIGEGELFF
TRBV18	TRBJ2-1	NA	NA	TGTGCCAGCTCACCACTAGCGGCCTCCTACAATGAGCAGTTCTTC	CASSPLAASYNEQFF
TRBV29-1	TRBJ2-3	NA	NA	TGCAGCGCCGCGGACAGAGCAGATACGCAGTATTTT	CSAADRADTQYF
TRBV23-1	TRBJ1-5	NA	NA	TGCGCCAGCAGTCAATCGTCAGGGGCTTTCAATCAGCCCCAGCATTTT	CASSQSSGAFNQPQHF
TRBV6-1	TRBJ2-7	NA	NA	TGTGCCAGCAGTGAAGTTAGGGCAGCCAAGATTTACGAGCAGTACTTC	CASSEVRAAKIYEQYF
TRBV14	TRBJ2-2	TRBD1	NA	TGTGCCAGCAGCCCTTTTATCGGGACAGGGGGCAACACCGGGGAGCTGTTTTTT	CASSPFIGTGGNTGELFF
TRBV9	TRBJ2-5	NA	NA	TGTGCCAGCAGCGTGTTACAGGGTGTAGGAGAGACCCAGTACTTC	CASSVLQGVGETQYF
TRBV28	TRBJ1-2	NA	NA	TGTGCCAGCGCCAAAAGGGGTCAAACGGGACTTAACTATGGCTACACCTTC	CASAKRGQTGLNYGYTF
TRBV9	TRBJ2-5	TRBD2	NA	TGTGCCAGCAGCCCCCCTAGCGGCTTACAAGAGACCCAGTACTTC	CASSPPSGLQETQYF
TRBV14	TRBJ2-7	NA	NA	TGTGCCAGCAGCGAGACCTCCTACGAGCAGTACTTC	CASSETSYEQYF
TRBV11-1	TRBJ2-7	TRBD1	NA	TGTGCCAGCAGCTTAGAACGGGGACAGTTCTACGAGCAGTACTTC	CASSLERGQFYEQYF
TRBV30	TRBJ2-7	NA	NA	TGTGCCTGGCAACAGGGCTACGAGCAGTACTTC	CAWQQGYEQYF
TRBV7-9	TRBJ2-2	NA	NA	TGTGCCAGCAGCTTAGGAGGGGACGGGGAGCTGTTTTTT	CASSLGGDGELFF
TRBV2	TRBJ1-5	NA	NA	TGTGCCAGCAGTGGCCCCATGAGCCCCAACTATCAGCCCCAGCATTTT	CASSGPMSPNYQPQHF
TRBV4-1	TRBJ2-3	TRBD2	NA	TGCGCCAGCAGCCAAGATATCGCGGGGGGGATTTTGCGGGATACGCAGTATTTT	CASSQDIAGGILRDTQYF